This entry is about one T cell receptor (beta chain). The antigen remains unidentified. Clones were sequenced by immunoSEQ multiplex PCR, and TCRdb holds only the in-frame ones, with some missing. This repertoire shows approximately 40,000 clones, 88% found once; its top ten account for roughly 12%. The source of the sample is a study of OX40 agonist ivuxolimab in advanced cancers. Study-wide background: In this trial design, patients received ivuxolimab intravenously at 0.01 to 10 mg/kg every 2 weeks. Findings and limits, study-wide: Clones of CD4+ and CD8+ blood T cells grew by week 6 at doses of 0.1 to 3.0 mg/kg. Averaging showed that CD8+ T cells had more expanded clones than CD4+ did.

The CDR3 runs to 15 residues. Germline CDR1 is SGHTA and CDR2 is FQGNSA. V lost 5 bases, J lost 3 bases, and 6 bases stayed unmatched. This chain uses TRBV7-2 with TRBJ2-7, with TRBD2 matching over 11 bases. Sequencing used CD4+ or CD8+ T cells sorted from blood, obtained in a trial of the OX40 agonist ivuxolimab. The sequence came from an adult with an advanced solid tumor such as melanoma, head and neck, liver or kidney cancer. Written as DNA, the CDR3 is TGTGCCAGCAGCCACACTAGCGGGAGTTACTACGAGCAGTACTTC. Its translation is CASSHTSGSYYEQYF.